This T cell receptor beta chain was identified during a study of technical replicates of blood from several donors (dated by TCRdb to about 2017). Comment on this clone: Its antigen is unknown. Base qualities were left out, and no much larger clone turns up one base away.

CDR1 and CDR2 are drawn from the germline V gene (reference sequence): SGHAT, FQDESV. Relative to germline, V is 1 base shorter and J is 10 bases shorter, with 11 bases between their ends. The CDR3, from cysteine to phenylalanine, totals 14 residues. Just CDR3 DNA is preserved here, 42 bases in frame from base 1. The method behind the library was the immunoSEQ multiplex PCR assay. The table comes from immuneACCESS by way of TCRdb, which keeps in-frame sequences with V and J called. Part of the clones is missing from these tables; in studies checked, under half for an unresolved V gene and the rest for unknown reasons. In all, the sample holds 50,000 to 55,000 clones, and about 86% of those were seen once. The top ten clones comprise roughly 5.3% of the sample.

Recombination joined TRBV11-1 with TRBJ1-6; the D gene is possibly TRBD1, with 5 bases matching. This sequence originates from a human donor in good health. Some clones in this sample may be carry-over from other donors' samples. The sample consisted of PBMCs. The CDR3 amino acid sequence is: CASSLGQGGSPLHF. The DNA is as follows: TGTGCCAGCAGCTTAGGGCAGGGCGGCTCACCCCTCCACTTT. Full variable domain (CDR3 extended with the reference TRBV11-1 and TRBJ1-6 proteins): EAEVAQSPRYKITEKSQAVAFWCDPISGHATLYWYRQILGQGPELLVQFQDESVVDDSQLPKDRFSAERLKGVDSTLKIQPAELGDSAMYLCASSLGQGGSPLHFGNGTRLTVT.